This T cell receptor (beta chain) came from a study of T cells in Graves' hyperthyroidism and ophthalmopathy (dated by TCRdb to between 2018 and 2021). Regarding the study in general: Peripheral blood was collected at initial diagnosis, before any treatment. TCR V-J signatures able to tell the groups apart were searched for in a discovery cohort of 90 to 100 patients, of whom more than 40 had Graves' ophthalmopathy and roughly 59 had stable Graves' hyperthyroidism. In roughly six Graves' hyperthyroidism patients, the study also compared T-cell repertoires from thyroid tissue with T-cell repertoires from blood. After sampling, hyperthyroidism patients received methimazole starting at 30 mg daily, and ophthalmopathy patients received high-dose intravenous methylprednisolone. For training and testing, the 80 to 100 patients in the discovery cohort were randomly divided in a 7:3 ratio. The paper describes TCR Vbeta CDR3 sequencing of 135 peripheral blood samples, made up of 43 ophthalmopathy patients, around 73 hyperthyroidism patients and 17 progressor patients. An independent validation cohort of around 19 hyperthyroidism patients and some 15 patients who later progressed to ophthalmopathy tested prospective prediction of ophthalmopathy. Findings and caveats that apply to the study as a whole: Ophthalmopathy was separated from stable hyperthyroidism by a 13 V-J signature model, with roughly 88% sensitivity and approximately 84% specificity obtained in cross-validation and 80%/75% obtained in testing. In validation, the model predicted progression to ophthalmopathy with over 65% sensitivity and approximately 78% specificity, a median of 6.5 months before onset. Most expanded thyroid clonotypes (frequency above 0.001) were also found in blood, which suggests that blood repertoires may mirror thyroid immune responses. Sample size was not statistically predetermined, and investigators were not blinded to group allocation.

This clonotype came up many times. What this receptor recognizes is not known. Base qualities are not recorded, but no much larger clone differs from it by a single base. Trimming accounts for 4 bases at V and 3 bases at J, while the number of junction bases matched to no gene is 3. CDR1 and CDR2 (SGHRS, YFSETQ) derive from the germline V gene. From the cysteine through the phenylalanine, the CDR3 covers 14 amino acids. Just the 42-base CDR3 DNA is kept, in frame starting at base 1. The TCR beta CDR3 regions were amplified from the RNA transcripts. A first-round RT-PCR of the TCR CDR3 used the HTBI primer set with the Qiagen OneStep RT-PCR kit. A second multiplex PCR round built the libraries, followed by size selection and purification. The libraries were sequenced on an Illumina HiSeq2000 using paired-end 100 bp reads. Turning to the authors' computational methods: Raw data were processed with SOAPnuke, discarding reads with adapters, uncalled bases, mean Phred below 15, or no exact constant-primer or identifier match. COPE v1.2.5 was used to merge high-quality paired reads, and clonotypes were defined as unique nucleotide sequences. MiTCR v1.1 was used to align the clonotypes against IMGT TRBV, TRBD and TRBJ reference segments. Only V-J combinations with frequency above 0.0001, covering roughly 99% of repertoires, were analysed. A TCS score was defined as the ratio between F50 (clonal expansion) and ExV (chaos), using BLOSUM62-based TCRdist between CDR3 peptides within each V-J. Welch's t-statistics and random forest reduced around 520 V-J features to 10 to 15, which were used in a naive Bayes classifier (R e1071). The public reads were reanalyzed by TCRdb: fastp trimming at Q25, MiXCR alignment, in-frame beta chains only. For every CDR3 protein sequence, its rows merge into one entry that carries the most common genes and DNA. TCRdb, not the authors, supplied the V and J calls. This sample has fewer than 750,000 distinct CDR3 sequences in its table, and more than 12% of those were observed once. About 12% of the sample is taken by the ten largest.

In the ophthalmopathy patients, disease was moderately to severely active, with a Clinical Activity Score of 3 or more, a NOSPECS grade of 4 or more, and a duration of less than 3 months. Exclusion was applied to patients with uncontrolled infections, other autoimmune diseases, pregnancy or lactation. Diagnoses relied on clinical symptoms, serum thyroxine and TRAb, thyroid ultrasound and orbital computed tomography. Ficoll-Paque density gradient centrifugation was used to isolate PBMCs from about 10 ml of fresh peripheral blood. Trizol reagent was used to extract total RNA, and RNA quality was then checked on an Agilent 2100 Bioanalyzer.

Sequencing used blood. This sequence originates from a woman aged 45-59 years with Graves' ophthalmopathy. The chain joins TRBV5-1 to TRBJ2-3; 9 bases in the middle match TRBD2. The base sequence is TGCGCCAGCAGCACCGGACTAGCGACAGATACGCAGTATTTT. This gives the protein CASSTGLATDTQYF.